This T cell receptor beta chain stems from a study of blood T cell repertoires in COVID-19. Trimming took off 0 bases at V and 0 bases at J, with 10 bases between the two ends. The CDR3 has 16 residues. Germline assignment: CDR1 LGHNA and CDR2 YNFKEQ. Generated by immunoSEQ multiplex PCR, the TCRdb table keeps only in-frame clones and is missing some. The data contain about 120,000 clones, 70% to 85% of them seen just once; the ten biggest clones take up around 2.5%. The chain employs TRBV4-2 and TRBJ2-3; the D gene is possibly TRBD1 (5 bases). Sequences were obtained from peripheral blood. The TCR originated in a man in his fifties with acute or convalescent COVID-19. In nucleotides, the CDR3 is TGTGCCAGCAGCCAAGATGGGGCTAGAAGCACAGATACGCAGTATTTT. As protein: CASSQDGARSTDTQYF.